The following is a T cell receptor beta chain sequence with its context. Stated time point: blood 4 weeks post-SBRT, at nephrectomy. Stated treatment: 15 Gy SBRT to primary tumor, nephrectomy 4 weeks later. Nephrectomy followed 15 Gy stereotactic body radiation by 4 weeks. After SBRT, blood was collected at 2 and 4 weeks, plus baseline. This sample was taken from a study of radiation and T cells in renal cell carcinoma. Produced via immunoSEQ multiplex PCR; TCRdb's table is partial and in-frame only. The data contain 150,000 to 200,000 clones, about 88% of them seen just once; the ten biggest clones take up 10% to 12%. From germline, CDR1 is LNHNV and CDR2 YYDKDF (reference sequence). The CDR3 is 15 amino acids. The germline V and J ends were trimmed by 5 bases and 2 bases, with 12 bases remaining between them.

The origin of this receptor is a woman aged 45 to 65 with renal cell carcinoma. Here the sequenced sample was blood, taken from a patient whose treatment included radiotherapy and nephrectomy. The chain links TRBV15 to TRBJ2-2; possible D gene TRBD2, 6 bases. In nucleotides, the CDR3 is TGTGCCACCAGCCCACGGACTACCAACACCGGGGAGCTGTTTTTT. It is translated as CATSPRTTNTGELFF.